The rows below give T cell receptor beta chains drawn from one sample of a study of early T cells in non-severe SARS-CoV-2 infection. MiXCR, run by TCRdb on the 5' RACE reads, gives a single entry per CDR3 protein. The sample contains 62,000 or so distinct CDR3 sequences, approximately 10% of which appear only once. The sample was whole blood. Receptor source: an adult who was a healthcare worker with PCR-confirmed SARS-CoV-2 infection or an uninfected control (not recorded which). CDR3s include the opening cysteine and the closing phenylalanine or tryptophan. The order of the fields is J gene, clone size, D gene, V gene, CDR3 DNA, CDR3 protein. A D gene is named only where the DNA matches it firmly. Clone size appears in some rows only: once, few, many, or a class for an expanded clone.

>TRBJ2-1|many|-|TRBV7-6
TGTGCCAGCAGCTTACACTACAATGAGCAGTTCTTC
CASSLHYNEQFF
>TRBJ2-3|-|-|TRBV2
TGTGCCAGCAGCGGGCGACAGTCCACTAGCACAGATACGCAGTATTTT
CASSGRQSTSTDTQYF
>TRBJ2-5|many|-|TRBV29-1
TGCAGCGTTGAAGGCGGTCGGGAGACCCAGTACTTC
CSVEGGRETQYF
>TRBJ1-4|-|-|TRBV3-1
TGTGCCAGCAGCCAAGTTGTCCAGTATAATGAAAAACTGTTTTTT
CASSQVVQYNEKLFF
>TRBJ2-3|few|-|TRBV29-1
TGCAGCGTTGAGCGACAGGGACTCACAGATACGCAGTATTTT
CSVERQGLTDTQYF
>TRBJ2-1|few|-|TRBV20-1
TGCAGTGCTAGTCTGGGAAGCTCCTACAATGAGCAGTTCTTC
CSASLGSSYNEQFF
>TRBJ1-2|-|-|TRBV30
TGTGCCTGGCAGGGAAACTATGGCTACACCTTC
CAWQGNYGYTF
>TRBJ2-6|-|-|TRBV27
TGTGCCAGCAGCGAAACAGGGTCCGGGGCCAACGTCCTGACTTTC
CASSETGSGANVLTF
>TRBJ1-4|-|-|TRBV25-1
TGTGCCAGCAGTTCGACAGCGTGGGAGGAAAAACTGTTTTTT
CASSSTAWEEKLFF
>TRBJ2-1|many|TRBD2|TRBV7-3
TGTGCCAGCAGCTTACTAGCGGGGAACAATGAGCAGTTCTTC
CASSLLAGNNEQFF
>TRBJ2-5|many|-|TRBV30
TGTGCCTGGAGTGTAGCGACGGGGAGCCAAGAGACCCAGTACTTC
CAWSVATGSQETQYF
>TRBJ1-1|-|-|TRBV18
TGTGCCAGCTCAGCCCCTGACACGGGGAACACTGAAGCTTTCTTT
CASSAPDTGNTEAFF
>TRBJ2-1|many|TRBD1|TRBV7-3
TGTGCCAGCAGCAGAAGGGACAGCTCCTACAATGAGCAGTTCTTC
CASSRRDSSYNEQFF
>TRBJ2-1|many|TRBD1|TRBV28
TGTGCCATCACCCGGGACAGGGCCGCCAATGAGCAGTTCTTC
CAITRDRAANEQFF
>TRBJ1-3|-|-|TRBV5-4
TGTGCCAGCAGCTTGACATCCCGTGGAAACACCATATATTTT
CASSLTSRGNTIYF
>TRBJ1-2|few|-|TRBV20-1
TGCAGTGCTCTCCAGGGAGGAGGATTCTATGGCTACACCTTC
CSALQGGGFYGYTF
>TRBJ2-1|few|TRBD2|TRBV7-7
TGTGCCAGCAGCGCGACGGGGGGGCCCATCGATGAGCAGTTCTTC
CASSATGGPIDEQFF
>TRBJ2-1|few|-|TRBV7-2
TGTGCCAGCAGTGACTATCTTTACAATGAGCAGTTCTTC
CASSDYLYNEQFF
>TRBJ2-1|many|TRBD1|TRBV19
TGTGCCAGTGGGGGACAGGTTGCCTACAATGAGCAGTTCTTC
CASGGQVAYNEQFF
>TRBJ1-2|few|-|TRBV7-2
TGTGCCAGCACCCCGAGTCGGCAGAACTATGGCTACACCTTC
CASTPSRQNYGYTF
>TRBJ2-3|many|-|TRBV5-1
TGCGCCAGCAGCTTGGCGGCCATTGGCGGCACAGATACGCAGTATTTT
CASSLAAIGGTDTQYF
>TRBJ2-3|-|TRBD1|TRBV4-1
TGCGCCAGCAGCCAAAACCGGCAAAGGGACAGTTCCTTCCATACGCAGTATTTT
CASSQNRQRDSSFHTQYF
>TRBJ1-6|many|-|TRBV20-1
TGCAGTGCTAGAGAGGTGGGCAGGACCTATTCACCCCTCCACTTT
CSAREVGRTYSPLHF
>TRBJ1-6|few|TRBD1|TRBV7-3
TGTGCCAGCAGCCTACAGGGGTTCTACAATTCACCCCTCCACTTT
CASSLQGFYNSPLHF
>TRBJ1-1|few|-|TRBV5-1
TGCGCCAGCAGCTTGGGCACAACAGAGGGAGCTTTCTTT
CASSLGTTEGAFF
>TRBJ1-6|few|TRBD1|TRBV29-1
TGCAGCGTTGGGACAGGGCCTAATTCACCCCTCCACTTT
CSVGTGPNSPLHF